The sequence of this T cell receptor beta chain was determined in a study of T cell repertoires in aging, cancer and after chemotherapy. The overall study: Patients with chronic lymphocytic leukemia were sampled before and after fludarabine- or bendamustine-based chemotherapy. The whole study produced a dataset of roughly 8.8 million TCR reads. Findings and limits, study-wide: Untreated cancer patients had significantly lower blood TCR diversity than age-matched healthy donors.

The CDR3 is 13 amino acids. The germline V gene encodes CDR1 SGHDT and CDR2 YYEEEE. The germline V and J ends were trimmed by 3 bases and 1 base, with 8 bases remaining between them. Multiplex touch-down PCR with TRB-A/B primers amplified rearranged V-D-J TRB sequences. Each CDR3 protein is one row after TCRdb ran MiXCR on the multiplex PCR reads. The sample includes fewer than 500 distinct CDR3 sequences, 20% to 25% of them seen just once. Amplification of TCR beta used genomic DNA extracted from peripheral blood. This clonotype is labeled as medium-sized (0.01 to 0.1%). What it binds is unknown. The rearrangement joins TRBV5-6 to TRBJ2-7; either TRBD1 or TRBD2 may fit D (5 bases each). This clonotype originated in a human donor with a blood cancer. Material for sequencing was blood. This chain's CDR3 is CASSSGRSYEQYF. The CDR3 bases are TGTGCCAGCAGCTCGGGACGGTCCTACGAGCAGTACTTC.